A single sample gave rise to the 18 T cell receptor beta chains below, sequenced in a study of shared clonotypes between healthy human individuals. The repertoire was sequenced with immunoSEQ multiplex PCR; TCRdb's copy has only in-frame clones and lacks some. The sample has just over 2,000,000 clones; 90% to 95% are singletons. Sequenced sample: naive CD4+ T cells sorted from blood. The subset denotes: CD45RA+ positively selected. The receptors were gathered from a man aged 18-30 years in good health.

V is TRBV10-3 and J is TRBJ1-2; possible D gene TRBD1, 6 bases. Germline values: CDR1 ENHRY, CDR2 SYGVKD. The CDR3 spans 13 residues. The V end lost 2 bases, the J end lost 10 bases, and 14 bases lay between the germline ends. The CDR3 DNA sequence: TGTGCCATCAGTGAGGGGAGGGGGGATTACTACACCTTC. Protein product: CAISEGRGDYYTF.

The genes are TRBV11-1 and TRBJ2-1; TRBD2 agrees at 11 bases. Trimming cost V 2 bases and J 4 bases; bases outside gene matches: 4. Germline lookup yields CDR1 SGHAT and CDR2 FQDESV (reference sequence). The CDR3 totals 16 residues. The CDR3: CASSLRASGGYNEQFF. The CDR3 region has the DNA TGTGCCAGCAGCTTAAGGGCTAGCGGGGGGTACAATGAGCAGTTCTTC.

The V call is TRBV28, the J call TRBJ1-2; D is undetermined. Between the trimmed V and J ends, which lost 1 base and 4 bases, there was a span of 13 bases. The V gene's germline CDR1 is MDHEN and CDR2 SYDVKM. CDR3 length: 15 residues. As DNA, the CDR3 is TGTGCCAGCAGTTTATTTTCGTCTTACCGCTATGGCTACACCTTC. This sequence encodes CASSLFSSYRYGYTF.

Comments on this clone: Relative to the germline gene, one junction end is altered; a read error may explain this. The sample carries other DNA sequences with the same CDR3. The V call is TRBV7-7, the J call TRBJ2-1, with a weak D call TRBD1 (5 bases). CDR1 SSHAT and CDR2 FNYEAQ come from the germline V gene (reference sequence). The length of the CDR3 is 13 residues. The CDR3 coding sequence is TGTGCTAGCAGCTTAGGGGTCAACAATGAGCAGTTCTTC. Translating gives CASSLGVNNEQFF.

CDR3 in DNA: TGTGCCTGGAGTGAGGGCTCTTTTCAAGAGACCCAGTACTTC. This gives the protein CAWSEGSFQETQYF. The chain links TRBV30 to TRBJ2-5; no clear D. The length of the CDR3 is 14 residues. Per the germline V gene, CDR1 is GTSNPN and CDR2 is SVGIG (reference sequence). V lost 1 base to trimming and J lost 2 bases, with 11 bases between them.

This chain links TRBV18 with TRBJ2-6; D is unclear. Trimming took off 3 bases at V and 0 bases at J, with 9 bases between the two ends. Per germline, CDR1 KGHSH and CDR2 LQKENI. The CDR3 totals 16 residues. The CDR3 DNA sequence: TGTGCCAGCTCACCTTCGCTTAGCTCTGGGGCCAACGTCCTGACTTTC. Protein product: CASSPSLSSGANVLTF.

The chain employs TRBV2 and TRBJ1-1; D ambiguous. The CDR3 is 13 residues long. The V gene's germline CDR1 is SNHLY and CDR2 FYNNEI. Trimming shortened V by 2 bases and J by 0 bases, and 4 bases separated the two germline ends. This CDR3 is CASSETVNTEAFF. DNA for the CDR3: TGTGCCAGCAGTGAAACAGTGAACACTGAAGCTTTCTTT.

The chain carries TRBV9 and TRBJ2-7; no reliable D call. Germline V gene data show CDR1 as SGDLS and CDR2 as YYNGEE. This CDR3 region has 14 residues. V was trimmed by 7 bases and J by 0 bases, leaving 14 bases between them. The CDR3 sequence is CASERDGFSYEQYF. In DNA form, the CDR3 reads TGTGCCAGCGAACGTGACGGTTTCTCCTACGAGCAGTACTTC.

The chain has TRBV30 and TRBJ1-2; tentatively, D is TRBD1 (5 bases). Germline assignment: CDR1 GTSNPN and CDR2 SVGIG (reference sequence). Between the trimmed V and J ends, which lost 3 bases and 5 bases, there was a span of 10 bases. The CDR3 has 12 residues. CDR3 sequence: CAWSREGYGYTF. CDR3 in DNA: TGTGCCTGGAGCAGGGAGGGTTATGGCTACACCTTC.

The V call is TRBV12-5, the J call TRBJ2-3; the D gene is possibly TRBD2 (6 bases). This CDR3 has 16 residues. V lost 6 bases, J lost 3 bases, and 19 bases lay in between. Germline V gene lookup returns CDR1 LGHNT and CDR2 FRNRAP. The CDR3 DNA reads TGTGCTAGTGGGCTACAGACCAGGGAGGCGACAGATACGCAGTATTTT. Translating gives CASGLQTREATDTQYF.

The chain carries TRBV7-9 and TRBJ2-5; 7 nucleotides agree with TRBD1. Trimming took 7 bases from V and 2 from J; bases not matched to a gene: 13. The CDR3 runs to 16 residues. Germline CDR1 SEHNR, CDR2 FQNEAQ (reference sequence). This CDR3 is CASTMGQNSYQETQYF. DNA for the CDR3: TGTGCCAGCACGATGGGACAGAACAGCTATCAAGAGACCCAGTACTTC.

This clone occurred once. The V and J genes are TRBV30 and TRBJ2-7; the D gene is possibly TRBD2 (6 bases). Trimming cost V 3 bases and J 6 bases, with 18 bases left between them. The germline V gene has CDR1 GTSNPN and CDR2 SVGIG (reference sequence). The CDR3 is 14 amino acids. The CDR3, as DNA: TGTGCCTGGAGGCCGGGGATAGCGGCCCTCGAGCAGTACTTC. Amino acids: CAWRPGIAALEQYF.

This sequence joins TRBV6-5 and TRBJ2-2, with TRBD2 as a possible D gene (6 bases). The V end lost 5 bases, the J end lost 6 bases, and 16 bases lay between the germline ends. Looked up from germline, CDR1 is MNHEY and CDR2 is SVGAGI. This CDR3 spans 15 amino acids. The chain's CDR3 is CASSTRETRAGELFF. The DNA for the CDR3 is TGTGCCAGCAGTACCCGGGAGACAAGGGCCGGGGAGCTGTTTTTT.

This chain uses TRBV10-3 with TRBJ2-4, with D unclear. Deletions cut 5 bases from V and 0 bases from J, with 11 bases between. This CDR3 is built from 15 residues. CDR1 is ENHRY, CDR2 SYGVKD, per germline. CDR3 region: CAISPERLAKNIQYF. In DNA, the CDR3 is TGTGCCATCAGTCCCGAGCGCTTAGCCAAAAACATTCAGTACTTC.

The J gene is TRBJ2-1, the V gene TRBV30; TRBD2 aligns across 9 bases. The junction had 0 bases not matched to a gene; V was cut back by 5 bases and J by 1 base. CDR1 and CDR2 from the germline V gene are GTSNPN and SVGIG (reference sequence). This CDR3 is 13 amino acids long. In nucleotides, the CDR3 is TGTGCCTGGGCGGGAGGGTCCTACAATGAGCAGTTCTTC. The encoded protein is CAWAGGSYNEQFF.

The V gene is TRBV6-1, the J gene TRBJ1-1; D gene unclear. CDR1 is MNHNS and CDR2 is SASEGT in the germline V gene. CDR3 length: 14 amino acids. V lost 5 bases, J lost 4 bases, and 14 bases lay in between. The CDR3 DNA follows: TGTGCCAGCAGTCCTCTGGGGTTCGGCACTGAAGCTTTCTTT. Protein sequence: CASSPLGFGTEAFF.

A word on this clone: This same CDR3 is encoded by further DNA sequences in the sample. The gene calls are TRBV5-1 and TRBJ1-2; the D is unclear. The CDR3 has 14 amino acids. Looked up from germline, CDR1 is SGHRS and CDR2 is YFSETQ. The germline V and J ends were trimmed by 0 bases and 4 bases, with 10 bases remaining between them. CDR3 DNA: TGCGCCAGCAGCTTGGTTGGGAAAAGCTATGGCTACACCTTC. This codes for CASSLVGKSYGYTF.

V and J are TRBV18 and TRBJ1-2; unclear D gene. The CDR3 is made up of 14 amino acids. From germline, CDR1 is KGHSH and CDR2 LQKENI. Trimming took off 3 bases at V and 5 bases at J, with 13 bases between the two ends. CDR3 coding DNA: TGTGCCAGCTCACCCGAGACGATCTCATATGGCTACACCTTC. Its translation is CASSPETISYGYTF.